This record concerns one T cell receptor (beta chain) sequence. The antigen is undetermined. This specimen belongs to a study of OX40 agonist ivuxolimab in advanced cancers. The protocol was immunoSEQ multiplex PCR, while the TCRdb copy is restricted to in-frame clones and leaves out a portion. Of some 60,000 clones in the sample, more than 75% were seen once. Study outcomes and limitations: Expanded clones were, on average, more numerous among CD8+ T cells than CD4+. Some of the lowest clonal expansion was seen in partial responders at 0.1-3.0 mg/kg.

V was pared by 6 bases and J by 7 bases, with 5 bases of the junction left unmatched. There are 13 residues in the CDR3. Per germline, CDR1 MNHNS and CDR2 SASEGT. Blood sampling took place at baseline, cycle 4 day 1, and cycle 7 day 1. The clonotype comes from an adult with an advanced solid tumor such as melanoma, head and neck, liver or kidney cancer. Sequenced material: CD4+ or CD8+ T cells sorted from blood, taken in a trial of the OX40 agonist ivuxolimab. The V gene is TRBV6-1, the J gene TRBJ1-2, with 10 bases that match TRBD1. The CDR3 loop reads CASSRDRGGGYTF. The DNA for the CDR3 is TGTGCCAGCAGCCGGGACAGGGGCGGTGGCTACACCTTC.